The entry below describes one TCR beta chain. The antigen remains unidentified. The data derive from a study of cytomegalovirus exposure and HLA in healthy donors. The CDR3 consists of 11 residues. The V end was cut by 3 bases, the J end by 5 bases, with 6 bases between. The germline V gene encodes CDR1 DFQATT and CDR2 SNEGSKA (reference sequence). The PCR was carried out with 60 Vbeta primers and 13 Jbeta primers. Original analysis: Roughly 9.9 million shared chains were among the approximately 80 million unique TCR beta chains that a later analysis counted. Generated by immunoSEQ multiplex PCR, the TCRdb table keeps only in-frame clones and is missing some. V and J calls plus clone size are reproduced from that table; the DNA served to infer D and trimming. The table lists about 150,000 clones, less than 85% of them singletons, with roughly 6% in the top ten. General study points: Sequencing likely produced, as an artifact, a cluster of highly shared sequence variants. High specificity and sensitivity for cytomegalovirus status were reported for the classifier.

This TCR was recovered from a middle-aged man in good health and CMV-seropositive. What was sequenced was PBMCs. The chain couples TRBV20-1 to TRBJ2-3; no firm D call. The CDR3 nucleotides read TGCAGTGCTAGCCGCGTAGATACGCAGTATTTT. Residues: CSASRVDTQYF.